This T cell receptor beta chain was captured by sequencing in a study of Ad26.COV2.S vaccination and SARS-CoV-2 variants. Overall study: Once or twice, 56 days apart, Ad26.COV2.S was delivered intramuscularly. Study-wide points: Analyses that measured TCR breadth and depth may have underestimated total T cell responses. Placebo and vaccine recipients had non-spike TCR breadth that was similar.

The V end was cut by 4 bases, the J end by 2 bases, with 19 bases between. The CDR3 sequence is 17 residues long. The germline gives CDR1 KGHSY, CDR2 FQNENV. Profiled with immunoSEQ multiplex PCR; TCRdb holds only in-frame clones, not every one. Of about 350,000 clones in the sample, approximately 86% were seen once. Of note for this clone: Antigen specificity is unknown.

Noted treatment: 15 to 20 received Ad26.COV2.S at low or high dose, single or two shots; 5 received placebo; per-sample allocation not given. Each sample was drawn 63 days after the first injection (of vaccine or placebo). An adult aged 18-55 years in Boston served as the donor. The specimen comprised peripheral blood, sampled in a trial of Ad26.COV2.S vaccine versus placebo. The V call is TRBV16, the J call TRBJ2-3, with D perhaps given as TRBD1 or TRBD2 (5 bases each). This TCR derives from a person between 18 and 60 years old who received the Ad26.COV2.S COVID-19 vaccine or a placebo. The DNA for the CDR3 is TGTGCCAGCAGCCGAGACGCCGGGACCGCAATCACAGATACGCAGTATTTT. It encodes CASSRDAGTAITDTQYF.